Following are 31 T cell receptor beta chains from one sample sequenced in a study of technical replicates of blood from a few donors. TCRdb keeps only in-frame clones here, not all; method: immunoSEQ multiplex PCR. The sample contains about 14,000 clones, almost 85% of which appear only once. Source material: PBMCs. Receptors were obtained from a human donor in good health.

The chain employs TRBV27 and TRBJ2-5; 10 nucleotides line up with TRBD2. Per the germline V gene, CDR1 is MNHEY and CDR2 is SMNVEV (reference sequence). The CDR3 loop spans 20 amino acids. J lost 5 bases, V lost 3 bases, and 21 bases had no gene match. The CDR3 region is CASSFLSGTTSGSFRETQYF. CDR3 nucleotides: TGTGCCAGCAGTTTTCTTTCGGGGACGACTAGCGGGTCTTTCAGGGAGACCCAGTACTTC.

This chain links TRBV30 with TRBJ2-5; tentatively, D is TRBD2 (5 bases). Deletions cut 5 bases from V and 5 bases from J, with 9 bases between. This CDR3 is built from 11 residues. CDR1 is GTSNPN, CDR2 SVGIG, per germline (reference sequence). CDR3 sequence reads: CAWGLRETQYF. The CDR3, as DNA: TGTGCCTGGGGACTGCGGGAGACCCAGTACTTC.

This clone was seen only once. V is TRBV27 and J is TRBJ2-1; TRBD1 matches 7 bases. The CDR3 runs to 16 residues. The V and J ends lost 3 bases and 14 bases, in that order; junction bases with no gene match: 19. From germline, CDR1 is MNHEY and CDR2 SMNVEV (reference sequence). CDR3 sequence: CASSFSGTDGFGREFF. CDR3 sequence (DNA): TGTGCCAGCAGTTTCTCCGGGACAGACGGTTTTGGGCGCGAGTTCTTC.

The chain recombines TRBV9 with TRBJ1-2, with D possibly being TRBD1 (5 bases). Germline CDR1 is SGDLS and CDR2 is YYNGEE. Trimming left V 0 bases short and J 6 bases short, with 15 bases between. CDR3 size: 15 residues. The CDR3 region is CASSVEFRVTDGYTF. The CDR3 region has the DNA TGTGCCAGCAGCGTAGAATTCAGGGTTACAGATGGCTACACCTTC. The whole variable domain, remainder taken from reference TRBV9 and TRBJ1-2, is DSGVTQTPKHLITATGQRVTLRCSPRSGDLSVYWYQQSLDQGLQFLIQYYNGEERAKGNILERFSAQQFPDLHSELNLSSLELGDSALYFCASSVEFRVTDGYTFGSGTRLTVV.

The rearrangement joins TRBV4-2 to TRBJ2-7, with D perhaps matching TRBD1 (7 bases). V gave up 4 bases and J gave up 0 bases, with 16 bases separating them. Germline lookup yields CDR1 LGHNA and CDR2 YNFKEQ. The CDR3 loop spans 16 amino acids. CDR3 DNA sequence: TGTGCCAGCAGCCGTGGGGGGCGGGACAGCTCCTACGAGCAGTACTTC. Amino acids: CASSRGGRDSSYEQYF.

The DNA for the CDR3 is TGTGCCAGCAGCTTAGCGCCAGGACTAGCGGGGGCTTACAATGAGCAGTTCTTC. It encodes CASSLAPGLAGAYNEQFF. This chain joins TRBV7-9 and TRBJ2-1; 13 bases map to TRBD2. Germline V gene lookup returns CDR1 SEHNR and CDR2 FQNEAQ (reference sequence). The CDR3 has 18 amino acids. The ends lost 0 bases at V and 4 bases at J; junction bases unmatched: 6. The full variable domain, with the rest looked up from reference TRBV7-9 and TRBJ2-1, is DTGVSQNPRHKITKRGQNVTFRCDPISEHNRLYWYRQTLGQGPEFLTYFQNEAQLEKSRLLSDRFSAERPKGSFSTLEIQRTEQGDSAMYLCASSLAPGLAGAYNEQFFGPGTRLTVL.

The rearrangement uses TRBV10-3 and TRBJ2-5; 9 bases line up with TRBD2. V lost 8 bases and J lost 5; bases outside the gene matches: 9. Germline V gene data show CDR1 as ENHRY and CDR2 as SYGVKD. CDR3 length: 14 amino acids. The DNA for the CDR3 is TGTGCCATCCGCGGGGCGGGAGGGGGCGAGACCCAGTACTTC. It specifies CAIRGAGGGETQYF.

The rearrangement uses TRBV12-5 and TRBJ2-7, with a possible D match to TRBD1 (6 bases). V shed 5 bases and J shed 5 bases, with 25 bases lying between them. The length of the CDR3 is 17 residues. In germline, CDR1 is LGHNT, CDR2 FRNRAP. The CDR3 bases are TGTGCTAGTGGTCAGGGGCCACCCCTAGGTCGCTTCAACGAGCAGTACTTC. It codes for CASGQGPPLGRFNEQYF.

The genes are TRBV2 and TRBJ1-5; 10 bases align to TRBD1. Unmatched junction bases numbered 4, after V lost 5 bases and J lost 3 bases. The CDR3 has 15 residues. Germline V CDR1 and CDR2: SNHLY, FYNNEI. The CDR3 here is CASSLTGGDNQPQHF. The CDR3 DNA follows: TGTGCCAGCAGTCTGACAGGGGGCGACAATCAGCCCCAGCATTTT.

The chain joins TRBV6-1 to TRBJ2-2, with D tentatively TRBD1 (5 bases). Deletions cut 7 bases from V and 0 bases from J, with 12 bases between. Per the germline V gene, CDR1 is MNHNS and CDR2 is SASEGT. This CDR3 comprises 15 residues. CDR3 nucleotides: TGTGCCAGCAATCTAGGGGCCCCGAACACCGGGGAGCTGTTTTTT. Its protein product is CASNLGAPNTGELFF.

This chain uses TRBV9 with TRBJ2-1; D gene uncertain. Trimming removed 2 bases from V and 4 bases from J, with 16 bases in between. Per germline, CDR1 SGDLS and CDR2 YYNGEE. CDR3 size: 16 residues. This chain's CDR3 is CASSVAAQPPYNEQFF. CDR3 nucleotide sequence: TGTGCCAGCAGCGTGGCGGCCCAACCCCCGTACAATGAGCAGTTCTTC.

The chain has TRBV9 and TRBJ2-7; 7 bases align to TRBD1. Trimming removed 0 bases from V and 3 bases from J; junction bases left unmatched: 6. The CDR3 has 15 residues. Looked up from germline, CDR1 is SGDLS and CDR2 is YYNGEE. CDR3 sequence (DNA): TGTGCCAGCAGCGTAGGGCAGGGGGATGGCTACGAGCAGTACTTC. Protein product: CASSVGQGDGYEQYF.

The gene calls are TRBV2 and TRBJ2-5; tentatively, D is TRBD2 (5 bases). Trimming removed 7 bases from V and 5 bases from J, with 14 bases in between. Per germline, CDR1 SNHLY and CDR2 FYNNEI. The CDR3 covers 13 residues. CDR3 coding DNA: TGTGCCAGCACCCTAGGGAGTCGGGAGACCCAGTACTTC. Its translation: CASTLGSRETQYF. The full variable domain, completed using reference TRBV2 and TRBJ2-5, is EPEVTQTPSHQVTQMGQEVILRCVPISNHLYFYWYRQILGQKVEFLVSFYNNEISEKSEIFDDQFSVERPDGSNFTLKIRSTKLEDSAMYFCASTLGSRETQYFGPGTRLLVL.

In this sample, this clone turned up a few times. V gene TRBV25-1 combines with J gene TRBJ2-5; TRBD1 might be the D (5 bases). The length of the CDR3 is 14 residues. Trimming removed 2 bases at V and 4 bases at J, with 11 bases between. Germline V CDR1 and CDR2: MGHDK, SYGVNS. The CDR3 DNA follows: TGTGCCAGCAGTGAAAGAGGACACGGAGAGACCCAGTACTTC. Its translation: CASSERGHGETQYF.

Only a few counts were recorded for this clone. J is TRBJ1-3 and V is TRBV21-1. TRBV21-1 is a pseudogene locus. The CDR3 spans 16 residues. CDR3 DNA sequence: TGTGCCAGCAGCAAGAGTCGTGCGGACTCTGGAAACACCATATATTTT. As protein: CASSKSRADSGNTIYF.

This rearrangement joins TRBV29-1 to TRBJ2-2; unclear D gene. V lost 2 bases and J 3 bases, leaving 7 bases between the germline ends. Germline values: CDR1 SQVTM, CDR2 ANQGSEA. The CDR3 runs 13 residues. As DNA, the CDR3 is TGCAGCGTTGAAAGCCATGACACCGGGGAGCTGTTTTTT. Protein sequence: CSVESHDTGELFF.

This clone was counted a single time. The J gene is TRBJ2-1, the V gene TRBV5-5, with TRBD2 identical over 15 bases. Looked up from germline, CDR1 is SGHKS and CDR2 is YYEKEE (reference sequence). V was clipped by 4 bases and J by 9 bases; unmatched bases: 5. This CDR3 has 15 residues. CDR3 amino acids: CASSRTSGRGTEQFF. For the CDR3, the DNA is TGTGCCAGCAGCCGGACTAGCGGGAGGGGAACTGAGCAGTTCTTC.

This clone was observed a few times. The chain is built from TRBV7-6 and TRBJ2-1; 14 bases map to TRBD2. CDR1 and CDR2 (germline): SGHVS, FNYEAQ. The CDR3 extends over 16 amino acids. The junction had 8 bases not matched to a gene; V was cut back by 5 bases and J by 8 bases. The CDR3 is CASSGSGTSGRHEQFF. CDR3 nucleotides: TGTGCCAGCAGCGGATCCGGGACTAGCGGGAGACATGAGCAGTTCTTC.

The chain links TRBV27 to TRBJ1-1, with D unclear. Germline V gene lookup returns CDR1 MNHEY and CDR2 SMNVEV (reference sequence). V was pared by 5 bases and J by 0 bases, with 13 bases between. This CDR3 is 15 amino acids long. The CDR3 DNA follows: TGTGCCAGCAGTCGAGAGAGAGGGTTGAACACTGAAGCTTTCTTT. This codes for CASSRERGLNTEAFF.

V is TRBV30 and J is TRBJ2-7; TRBD2 matches 9 bases. J was trimmed by 6 bases and V by 0 bases; bases with no gene match: 9. CDR1 and CDR2 from the germline V gene are GTSNPN and SVGIG (reference sequence). CDR3 length equals 15 residues. CDR3 amino acids: CAWSVGTSRGGEQYF. In DNA, the CDR3 is TGTGCCTGGAGTGTAGGGACTAGCCGCGGGGGCGAGCAGTACTTC.

This chain connects TRBV27 to TRBJ1-1; D is perhaps TRBD1 (5 bases). CDR1 is MNHEY and CDR2 is SMNVEV in the germline V gene (reference sequence). The CDR3 totals 15 residues. V was shortened by 2 bases and J by 2 bases, with 12 bases between the two germline ends. Here the CDR3 reads CASSLSMGLNTEAFF. The CDR3 coding sequence is TGTGCCAGCAGTTTAAGTATGGGGCTTAACACTGAAGCTTTCTTT.

CDR3 DNA: TGTGCCAGCAGCTTAAAAGGGAGTCAGCCCCAGCATTTT. Protein product: CASSLKGSQPQHF. The gene calls are TRBV7-2 and TRBJ1-5; D gene ambiguous. Germline assignment: CDR1 SGHTA and CDR2 FQGNSA. V shed 2 bases and J shed 6 bases, with 8 bases lying between them. The CDR3 is 13 residues long.

In its sample, this clone was seen a few times. The chain joins TRBV12-1 to TRBJ1-1. TRBV12-1 is a documented pseudogene. The CDR3 is 14 residues long. The CDR3 protein is CASSFAPPGAEAFF. Here the CDR3 DNA reads TGTGCCAGCAGCTTTGCGCCCCCCGGGGCTGAAGCTTTCTTT.

V and J are TRBV18 and TRBJ2-7; D is perhaps TRBD1 (6 bases). The germline CDR1 and CDR2 sequences are KGHSH and LQKENI. The CDR3 has 15 amino acids. Trimming removed 5 bases from V and 6 bases from J, with 20 bases in between. CDR3 sequence reads: CASSSPGTRGSEQYF. The CDR3 DNA sequence: TGTGCCAGCTCATCGCCCGGGACACGAGGAAGCGAGCAGTACTTC. The complete variable domain, with remaining parts taken from reference TRBV18 and TRBJ2-7, reads NAGVMQNPRHLVRRRGQEARLRCSPMKGHSHVYWYRQLPEEGLKFMVYLQKENIIDESGMPKERFSAEFPKEGPSILRIQQVVRGDSAAYFCASSSPGTRGSEQYFGPGTRLTVT.

The V and J genes are TRBV7-2 and TRBJ2-7, with D possibly TRBD2 on 6 matching bases. Germline CDR1 and CDR2: SGHTA and FQGNSA. The V gene lost 3 bases and the J gene lost 2 bases, with 14 bases spanning the gap. The CDR3 length is 15 residues. As DNA, the CDR3 is TGTGCCAGCAGCTTTATGCCCGGGGGTGCCTACGAGCAGTACTTC. This sequence encodes CASSFMPGGAYEQYF.

V and J are TRBV5-4 and TRBJ2-2; D is unclear. The CDR3 is made up of 16 amino acids. Trimming cost V 0 bases and J 7 bases, with 16 bases left between them. Germline V CDR1 and CDR2: SGHNT, YYREEE (reference sequence). CDR3 bases: TGTGCCAGCAGCTTGGCCCCAGAACCAAGACTCGGGGAGCTGTTTTTT. It is translated as CASSLAPEPRLGELFF.

V is TRBV11-1 and J is TRBJ1-1, with TRBD1 matching over 7 bases. CDR1 and CDR2 from the germline V gene are SGHAT and FQDESV (reference sequence). The CDR3 runs to 14 residues. Unmatched junction bases numbered 7, after V lost 5 bases and J lost 4 bases. As DNA, the CDR3 is TGTGCCAGCAGCCCCGACAGGGAATCCACTGAAGCTTTCTTT. Protein: CASSPDRESTEAFF.

V usage is TRBV29-1 and J usage is TRBJ2-1; D is perhaps TRBD1 (5 bases). V lost 4 bases and J 4 bases, leaving 8 bases between the germline ends. This CDR3 has 12 residues. Looked up from germline, CDR1 is SQVTM and CDR2 is ANQGSEA. The CDR3 nucleotides are TGCAGCGTTGCAGGGATATACAATGAGCAGTTCTTC. This translates into CSVAGIYNEQFF.

V usage is TRBV5-8 and J usage is TRBJ2-2, with 8 bases matching TRBD1. The germline gives CDR1 SGHTS, CDR2 YDEGEE. The CDR3 has 15 amino acids. The V gene end was trimmed by 4 bases and the J gene end by 1 base; junction bases not matched to a gene: 3. The CDR3 reads CASSLGTGNTGELFF. The CDR3 region has the DNA TGTGCCAGCAGCCTCGGGACAGGGAACACCGGGGAGCTGTTTTTT.

The CDR3 protein is CANPRDRKETQYF. As DNA, the CDR3 is TGTGCCAACCCGCGGGACAGAAAAGAGACCCAGTACTTC. The J gene is TRBJ2-5, the V gene TRBV5-3; a possible D gene is TRBD1 (7 bases). TRBV5-3 is classed as an ORF, of uncertain function. Trimming stripped 9 bases from V and 3 bases from J, with 15 bases between. This CDR3 has 13 residues.

This clone was seen a few times. The chain employs TRBV28 and TRBJ2-7; tentative D call: TRBD1 (6 bases). Germline CDR1 is MDHEN and CDR2 is SYDVKM. With 5 bases removed from V and 5 bases from J, the gap between germline ends came to 16 bases. The CDR3 length is 14 residues. This chain's CDR3 is CASSTPGTRDEQYF. CDR3 nucleotides: TGTGCCAGCAGTACCCCCGGGACAAGGGACGAGCAGTACTTC.